This T cell receptor (beta chain) was identified in a study of blood T cell repertoires in COVID-19. This table comes from immunoSEQ multiplex PCR, and its TCRdb copy is limited to in-frame clones, with some not included. The top ten clones hold less than 5% of a sample with roughly 220,000 clones, just over 85% of them seen once. Sequences were obtained from PBMCs or T cells enriched from blood (not recorded which). This clonotype was sampled from a woman aged 40 to 50 with acute COVID-19.

The CDR3 nucleotides read TGTGCCAGCAGAACCCGTCCTGGGACAGGGTCTTACAATGAGCAGTTCTTC. It codes for CASRTRPGTGSYNEQFF. The chain links TRBV27 to TRBJ2-1, with 9 bases fitting TRBD1. Germline V gene sequence: CDR1 MNHEY, CDR2 SMNVEV (reference sequence). This CDR3 has 17 residues. V gave up 6 bases and J gave up 4 bases; unmatched junction bases: 13.